The sequence of this TCR beta chain was determined in a study of shared clonotypes between healthy human individuals. Findings and caveats of the study: The naive CD4 repertoires of a handful of donors were compared, and around 5.1% of clonotypes were shared.

A word on this clone: Its antigen is still unknown.

From germline, CDR1 is MNHEY and CDR2 SVGAGI. The length of the CDR3 is 14 residues. Trimming took 7 bases from V and 3 from J; bases not matched to a gene: 8. Authors' processing steps: There were no quality scores in the junction-only immunoSEQ sequences, so filtering differed. Assay: immunoSEQ multiplex PCR; the TCRdb copy retains only in-frame clones and omits some. Clone size and the V and J calls come from that table; the DNA yielded D and trimming. The profile shows about 1.4 million clones, approximately 96% of them singletons. The chain links TRBV6-5 to TRBJ1-1, with 7 positions matching TRBD1. The sequencing sample was made of naive CD4+ T cells sorted from blood. Sample subset: CD45RA+ positively selected. The sequence came from a man aged 25-45 years in good health. The CDR3 DNA reads as TGTGCCAGCAACTTACAGGGGTATCACACTGAAGCTTTCTTT. Translated, it gives CASNLQGYHTEAFF.